Shown below are 12 T cell receptor beta chains from a single sample sequenced in a study of shared clonotypes between healthy human individuals. Using immunoSEQ multiplex PCR, the repertoire was profiled, and TCRdb retains in-frame clones only, with some absent. The sample lists about 2 million clones, 85% to 95% occurring once. Cells designated naive CD8 were CD45RO-negative and were positively selected for CCR7, with terminally differentiated effector memory CD45RA+ cells excluded. The sequenced sample consisted of naive CD8+ T cells sorted from blood. Receptor source: a man aged 18-30 years in good health.

The rearrangement uses TRBV27 and TRBJ2-7, with TRBD1 as a possible D gene (6 bases). V was shortened by 8 bases and J by 1 base, with 18 bases between the two germline ends. Germline CDR1 is MNHEY and CDR2 is SMNVEV (reference sequence). CDR3 length equals 15 residues. This CDR3 reads CASARQAMESYEQYF. DNA of the CDR3: TGTGCCAGCGCCCGACAGGCGATGGAGTCCTACGAGCAGTACTTC.

CDR3 in DNA: TGCAGCTTCGAGGACCGGACGGGGTCTACCTACGAGCAGTACTTC. Encoded protein: CSFEDRTGSTYEQYF. The chain has TRBV29-1 and TRBJ2-7, with D maybe TRBD2 (5 bases). The V end was cut by 8 bases, the J end by 2 bases, with 22 bases between. CDR1 SQVTM and CDR2 ANQGSEA come from the germline V gene. The CDR3 sequence is 15 residues long.

This clone came up once. The CDR3 region has the DNA TGTGCCAGCAGCCTCCCGGGACAGTACTCAGGGGAGCAGTACTTC. Its translation is CASSLPGQYSGEQYF. V is TRBV5-4 and J is TRBJ2-5; 7 nucleotides line up with TRBD1. This CDR3 has 15 residues. The junction had 17 bases not matched to a gene; V was cut back by 4 bases and J by 11 bases. CDR1 is SGHNT, CDR2 YYREEE, per germline (reference sequence).

Of note for this clone: The same CDR3 is also encoded by other DNA sequences in this sample. The rearrangement uses TRBV6-1 and TRBJ2-7; 7 bases map to TRBD1. CDR1 is MNHNS, CDR2 SASEGT, per germline. CDR3 length: 14 amino acids. J lost 2 bases, V lost 1 base, and 2 bases had no gene match. The CDR3 loop is CASSEVGTAYEQYF. Written as DNA, the CDR3 is TGTGCCAGCAGTGAAGTTGGGACAGCCTACGAGCAGTACTTC.

The chain is built from TRBV2 and TRBJ2-3; TRBD1 might be the D (6 bases). Germline V gene data show CDR1 as SNHLY and CDR2 as FYNNEI. V was shortened by 3 bases and J by 2 bases, with 12 bases between the two germline ends. The CDR3 totals 15 residues. The CDR3 sequence: CASSDPDSLTDTQYF. CDR3 DNA: TGTGCCAGCAGTGATCCGGACAGCCTCACAGATACGCAGTATTTT. The variable domain in full, completed from reference TRBV2 and TRBJ2-3, reads EPEVTQTPSHQVTQMGQEVILRCVPISNHLYFYWYRQILGQKVEFLVSFYNNEISEKSEIFDDQFSVERPDGSNFTLKIRSTKLEDSAMYFCASSDPDSLTDTQYFGPGTRLTVL.

This chain links TRBV28 with TRBJ1-5, with D unclear. V was trimmed by 6 bases and J by 4 bases, leaving 13 bases between them. CDR3 length: 14 residues. The V gene's germline CDR1 is MDHEN and CDR2 SYDVKM. The chain's CDR3 is CASRRQELNQPQHF. Written as DNA, the CDR3 is TGTGCCAGCAGAAGGCAGGAGCTGAATCAGCCCCAGCATTTT.

The chain joins TRBV5-1 to TRBJ1-1; possibly TRBD1 for D (5 bases). V was clipped by 6 bases and J by 7 bases, with 25 bases between them. Germline V CDR1 and CDR2: SGHRS, YFSETQ. The CDR3 totals 16 residues. The CDR3 DNA follows: TGCGCCAGCACCTTTGGGGACCTGGGGGTAGAGGTTGAAGCTTTCTTT. This sequence encodes CASTFGDLGVEVEAFF.

V gene TRBV5-1 combines with J gene TRBJ1-4; D gene ambiguous. Trimming pared 0 bases from V and 8 bases from J, leaving 8 bases between. CDR1 SGHRS and CDR2 YFSETQ come from the germline V gene. The CDR3 is 13 residues long. CDR3 amino acids: CASSLDPGEKLFF. CDR3 bases: TGCGCCAGCAGCTTGGACCCCGGAGAAAAACTGTTTTTT. The whole variable domain, remainder taken from reference TRBV5-1 and TRBJ1-4, is KAGVTQTPRYLIKTRGQQVTLSCSPISGHRSVSWYQQTPGQGLQFLFEYFSETQRNKGNFPGRFSGRQFSNSRSEMNVSTLELGDSALYLCASSLDPGEKLFFGSGTQLSVL.

The rearrangement joins TRBV27 to TRBJ2-2, with D unclear. Trimming removed 5 bases from V and 8 bases from J, with 6 bases in between. The V gene's germline CDR1 is MNHEY and CDR2 SMNVEV (reference sequence). CDR3 size: 11 residues. CDR3 sequence reads: CASSVSGELFF. The DNA for the CDR3 is TGTGCCAGCAGTGTCTCTGGGGAGCTGTTTTTT.

The rearrangement joins TRBV6-5 to TRBJ2-7; the D gene is possibly TRBD1 (5 bases). The V end lost 8 bases, the J end lost 3 bases, and 17 bases lay between the germline ends. Germline V lookup: CDR1 MNHEY, CDR2 SVGAGI. CDR3 length equals 14 residues. CDR3 sequence: CASGDSWENYEQYF. Written as DNA, the CDR3 is TGTGCCAGCGGCGACAGTTGGGAAAACTACGAGCAGTACTTC.

This chain uses TRBV28 with TRBJ1-4, with 7 nucleotides matching TRBD1. This CDR3 has 16 amino acids. Trimming removed 7 bases from V and 4 bases from J; junction bases left unmatched: 12. Germline loops: CDR1 MDHEN, CDR2 SYDVKM. CDR3 sequence reads: CASTVRGDPLNEKLFF. CDR3 coding DNA: TGTGCCAGCACCGTCAGGGGGGACCCCCTTAATGAAAAACTGTTTTTT.

The CDR3 DNA reads as TGTGCCACCTGCGGGCAGCCCGCAACTAATGAAAAACTGTTTTTT. Amino acids: CATCGQPATNEKLFF. V usage is TRBV15 and J usage is TRBJ1-4; D is unclear. CDR3 length: 15 amino acids. The germline V gene has CDR1 LNHNV and CDR2 YYDKDF (reference sequence). The ends were cut back, 8 bases at V and 0 bases at J, with 13 bases in the middle.